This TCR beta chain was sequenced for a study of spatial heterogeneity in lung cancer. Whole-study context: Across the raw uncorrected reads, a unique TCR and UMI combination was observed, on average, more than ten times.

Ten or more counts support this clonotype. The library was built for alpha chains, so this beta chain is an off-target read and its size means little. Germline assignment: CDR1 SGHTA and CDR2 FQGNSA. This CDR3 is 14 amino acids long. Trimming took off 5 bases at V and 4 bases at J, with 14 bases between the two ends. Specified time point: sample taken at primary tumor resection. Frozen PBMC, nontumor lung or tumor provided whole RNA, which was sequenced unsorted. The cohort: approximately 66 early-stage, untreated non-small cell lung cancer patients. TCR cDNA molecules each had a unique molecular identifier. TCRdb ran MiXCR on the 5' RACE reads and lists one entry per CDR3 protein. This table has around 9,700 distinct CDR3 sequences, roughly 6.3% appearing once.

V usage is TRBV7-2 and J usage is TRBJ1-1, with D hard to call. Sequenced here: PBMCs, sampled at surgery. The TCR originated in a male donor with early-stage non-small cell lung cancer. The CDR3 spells CASSQWTGGTEAFF. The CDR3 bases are TGTGCCAGCAGCCAATGGACCGGCGGCACTGAAGCTTTCTTT.